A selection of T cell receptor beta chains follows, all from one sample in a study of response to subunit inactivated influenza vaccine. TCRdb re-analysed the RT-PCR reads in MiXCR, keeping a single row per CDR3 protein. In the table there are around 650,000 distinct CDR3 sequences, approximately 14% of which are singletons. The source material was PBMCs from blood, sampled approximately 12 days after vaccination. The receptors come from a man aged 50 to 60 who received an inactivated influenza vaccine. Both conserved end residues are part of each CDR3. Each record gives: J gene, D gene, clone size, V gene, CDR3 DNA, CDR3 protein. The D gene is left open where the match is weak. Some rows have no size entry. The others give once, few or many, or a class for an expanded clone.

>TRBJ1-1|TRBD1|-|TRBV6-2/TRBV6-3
TGTGCCAGCAGCCGGGCTACCGGGACAGGGGGCACTGAAGCTTTCTTT
CASSRATGTGGTEAFF
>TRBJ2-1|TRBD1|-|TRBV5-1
TGCTCCAGCAGCTTGGTGGGACAGGCCTACAATGAGCAGTTCTTC
CSSSLVGQAYNEQFF
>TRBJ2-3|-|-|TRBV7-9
TGTGCCAGCAGCACGGGGCCAGATACGCAGTATTTT
CASSTGPDTQYF
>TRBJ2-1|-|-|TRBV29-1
TGCAGCGCCCGGTGGGCGGCCAATGAGCAGTTCTTC
CSARWAANEQFF
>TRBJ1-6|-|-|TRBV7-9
TGTGCCAGCAGCTTCGAGGATGATAATTCACCCCTCCACTTT
CASSFEDDNSPLHF
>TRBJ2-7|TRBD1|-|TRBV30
TGTGCCTGGAGTGTAATACAGGGGGCCTACGAGCAGTACTTC
CAWSVIQGAYEQYF
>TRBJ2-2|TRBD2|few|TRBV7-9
TGTGCCAGCAGCTTGCTAGCGGGAGTCGGCACCGGGGAGCTGTTTTTT
CASSLLAGVGTGELFF
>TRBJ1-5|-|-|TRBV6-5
TGTGCCAGCAGTTGGGTACGTGGGGGACAGCCCCAGCATTTT
CASSWVRGGQPQHF
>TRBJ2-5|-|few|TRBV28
TGTGCCAGCAGTTTGCATGGGCAGGAAGAGACCCAGTACTTC
CASSLHGQEETQYF
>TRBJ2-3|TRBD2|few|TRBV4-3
TGCGCCAGCAGCCAAGAAAGCGGGACGAGCACAGATACGCAGTATTTT
CASSQESGTSTDTQYF
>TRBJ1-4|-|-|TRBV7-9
TGTGCCAGCAGCTTAGTGGCGGAAAATGAAAAACTGTTTTTT
CASSLVAENEKLFF
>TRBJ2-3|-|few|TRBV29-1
TGCAGCGTTGATAAGGGGACTCCACAGTATTTT
CSVDKGTPQYF
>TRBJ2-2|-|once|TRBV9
TGTGCCAGCAGCGTAGCTAAGGGACCCAACACCGGGGAGCTGTTTTTT
CASSVAKGPNTGELFF
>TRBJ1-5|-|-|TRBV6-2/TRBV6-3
TGTGCCAGCAGTTATGGGCCCCACCAGCCCCAGCATTTT
CASSYGPHQPQHF
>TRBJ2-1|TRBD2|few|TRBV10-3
TGTGCCATCAGTGAAGCGGGAGGGCCCCACAATGAGCAGTTCTTC
CAISEAGGPHNEQFF
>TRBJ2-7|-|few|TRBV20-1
TGCAGTGCTAGTCCGGGGTTCCACGAGCAGTACTTC
CSASPGFHEQYF
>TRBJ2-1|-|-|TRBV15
TGTGCCACCAGCAGAGGGTTGGGAACCTACGAGCAGTTCTTC
CATSRGLGTYEQFF
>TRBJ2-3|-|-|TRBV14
TGTGCCAGCAGCCAGGGGGCCACCGGCAGGGTCACAGATACGCAGTATTTT
CASSQGATGRVTDTQYF
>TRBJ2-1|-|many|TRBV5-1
TGCGCCAGCAGCTCGCAGGGGAATTCCGACAATGAGCAGTTCTTC
CASSSQGNSDNEQFF
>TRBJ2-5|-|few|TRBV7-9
TGTGCCAGCAGCTTGGGTCATAAAGGGCCGACCCAGTACTTC
CASSLGHKGPTQYF
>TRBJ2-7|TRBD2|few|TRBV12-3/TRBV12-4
TGTGCCAGCTCAAACGGGGGGGCGGCCGCCGACGAGCAGTACTTC
CASSNGGAAADEQYF
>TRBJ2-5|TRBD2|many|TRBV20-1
TGCAGTGCTACTCTAGCGGGCCGGGAGACCCAGTACTTC
CSATLAGRETQYF
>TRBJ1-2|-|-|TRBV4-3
TGCGCCAGCAGCCAAGATTTCAAGGGGGACGGCCGGGGCTACACCTTC
CASSQDFKGDGRGYTF
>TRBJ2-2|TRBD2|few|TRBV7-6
TGTGCCAGCAGCTTAGGGTCTAGCGGTAACACCGGGGAGCTGTTTTTT
CASSLGSSGNTGELFF
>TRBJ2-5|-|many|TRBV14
TGTGCCAGCAGCCAAGTACGGACCCAGTACTTC
CASSQVRTQYF
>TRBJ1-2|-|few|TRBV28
TGTGCCAGCAGTTTATTGGGGGGCCCGTTTGGCTACACCTTC
CASSLLGGPFGYTF
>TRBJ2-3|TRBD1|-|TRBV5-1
TGCGCCAGCAGCCCTAGGGGGACAGGGGACGATACGCAGTATTTT
CASSPRGTGDDTQYF
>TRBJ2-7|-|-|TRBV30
TGTGCCTGGAGTGGCGTGGGCGAGCAGTACTTC
CAWSGVGEQYF
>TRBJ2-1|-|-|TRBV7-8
TGTGCCAGCAGCTTATTGTTAGCGCCTAGCTCCTACAATGAGCAGTTCTTC
CASSLLLAPSSYNEQFF
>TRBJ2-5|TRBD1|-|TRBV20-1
TGCAGTGCTCCCCGGACAGGGGACCAACAAGAGACCCAGTACTTC
CSAPRTGDQQETQYF
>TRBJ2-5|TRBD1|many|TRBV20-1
TGCAGTGCGGCGGGACAGGGGGCAGAGACCCAGTACTTC
CSAAGQGAETQYF
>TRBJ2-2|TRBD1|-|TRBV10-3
TGTGCCATCGGGACCGGGACAGGGGGTCCCGGGGAGCTGTTTTTT
CAIGTGTGGPGELFF
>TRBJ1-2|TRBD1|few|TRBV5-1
TGCGCCAGCAGCTTGGCAGGGGGCGAGGGCCTCTCGGGCTACACCTTC
CASSLAGGEGLSGYTF
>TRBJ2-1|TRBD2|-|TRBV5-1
TGCGCCAGCAGCGATTTCGGGGGCGGGGGGGCAAGTGAGCAGTTCTTC
CASSDFGGGGASEQFF
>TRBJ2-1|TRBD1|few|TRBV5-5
TGTGCCAGCAGCTTGGCGTTCGGGCAGGGGGCAGTCTATGAGCAGTTCTTC
CASSLAFGQGAVYEQFF
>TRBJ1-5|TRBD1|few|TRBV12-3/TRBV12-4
TGTGCCAGCAGTTTACAGGGACAGGGGACCCAGCCCCAGCATTTT
CASSLQGQGTQPQHF
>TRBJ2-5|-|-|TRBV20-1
TGCAGTGCTAGAGATTTAAAGACCCAGTACTTC
CSARDLKTQYF
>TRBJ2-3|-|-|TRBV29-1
TGCAGCGTTGCAACCCAGACCGACTTCCTGAAACAGTATTTT
CSVATQTDFLKQYF
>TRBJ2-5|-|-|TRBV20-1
TGCAGTGCTAGGGGGCCCCGACTACGACCAAAAGAGACCCAGTACTTC
CSARGPRLRPKETQYF